These 6 T cell receptor beta chains came from one sample sequenced in a study of shared clonotypes between healthy human individuals. Clones were sequenced by immunoSEQ multiplex PCR, and TCRdb holds only the in-frame ones, with some missing. The table has a few million clones, 90% to 95% seen once. Sequencing used naive CD4+ T cells sorted from blood. The subset is: CD45RA+ positively selected. The receptors originated from a man between 18 and 35 years old in good health.

The chain joins TRBV11-3 to TRBJ2-2, with 12 bases identical to TRBD1. The CDR3 covers 17 residues. V dropped 6 bases and J dropped 3; count of bases not matched to a gene: 8. Germline V lookup: CDR1 SGHNT, CDR2 YENEEA. This chain's CDR3 is CASRRDRGLSDTGELFF. The CDR3 coding sequence is TGTGCCAGCAGACGGGACAGGGGGCTATCGGACACCGGGGAGCTGTTTTTT.

This chain uses TRBV5-1 with TRBJ2-1, with TRBD2 as a possible D gene (6 bases). The CDR3 covers 15 residues. Trimming stripped 0 bases from V and 5 bases from J, with 12 bases between. The V gene's germline CDR1 is SGHRS and CDR2 YFSETQ. DNA for the CDR3: TGCGCCAGCAGCTTGGGAACGGGAGCCCACAATGAGCAGTTCTTC. This gives the protein CASSLGTGAHNEQFF.

This clone was found a few times. This same CDR3 is encoded by further DNA sequences in the sample. CDR3 in amino acids: CASSLFNQPQHF. Here the CDR3 DNA reads TGTGCCAGCAGCTTATTCAATCAGCCCCAGCATTTT. The chain joins TRBV7-2 to TRBJ1-5; D is uncertain. V lost 2 bases to trimming and J lost 3 bases, with 2 bases between them. Germline CDR1 and CDR2: SGHTA and FQGNSA. The CDR3 consists of 12 residues.

As to this clone: This specimen includes other DNA sequences encoding the same CDR3. The chain links TRBV5-4 to TRBJ2-3; D ambiguous. The CDR3 is 12 amino acids. The ends were cut back, 2 bases at V and 6 bases at J, with 7 bases in the middle. Germline loops: CDR1 SGHNT, CDR2 YYREEE (reference sequence). CDR3 sequence: CASSLQTDTQYF. CDR3 bases: TGTGCCAGCAGCTTACAAACGGATACGCAGTATTTT.

The chain joins TRBV7-3 to TRBJ2-7; D might be TRBD1 (5 bases). Germline V gene lookup returns CDR1 SGHTA and CDR2 FQGTGA. The CDR3 loop spans 11 amino acids. The CDR3 nucleotides read TGTGTCAAAAAAGGGGTGTACGAGCAGTACTTC. Protein: CVKKGVYEQYF.

The rearrangement uses TRBV28 and TRBJ2-7; tentatively, D is TRBD2 (5 bases). The CDR3 loop spans 15 amino acids. The germline V gene has CDR1 MDHEN and CDR2 SYDVKM. Trimming pared 5 bases from V and 2 bases from J, leaving 16 bases between. Here the CDR3 reads CASSDPRGLPYEQYF. For the CDR3, the DNA is TGTGCCAGCAGTGATCCTCGGGGTCTCCCCTACGAGCAGTACTTC. Full variable domain (outside the CDR3, taken from reference TRBV28 and TRBJ2-7): DVKVTQSSRYLVKRTGEKVFLECVQDMDHENMFWYRQDPGLGLRLIYFSYDVKMKEKGDIPEGYSVSREKKERFSLILESASTNQTSMYLCASSDPRGLPYEQYFGPGTRLTVT.